Below, one T cell receptor beta chain is given with its context. Its specificity is not known. Sequencing was performed with immunoSEQ multiplex PCR; in TCRdb, only in-frame clones are kept and a portion is missing. Counted here are about 79,000 clones, under 85% occurring once; the ten biggest clones make up 3.5% to 4.5%. This specimen belongs to a study of OX40 agonist ivuxolimab in advanced cancers. Looking at the study overall: The study treated patients with ivuxolimab, an agonistic anti-OX40 (CD134) antibody. Participants, about 83% male, averaged roughly 60 years of age, ranging from about 20 to 80. Dosing consisted of intravenous ivuxolimab at 0.01 to 10 mg/kg every 2 weeks.

CDR1 and CDR2 from the germline V gene are SGHVS and FQNEAQ. V lost 6 bases and J 3 bases, leaving 14 bases between the germline ends. This CDR3 has 14 amino acids. Broader study findings: Nonresponders included some who also had low normalized T-cell clonal expansion.

The chain couples TRBV7-8 to TRBJ1-1; D call uncertain. The sample in question was CD4+ or CD8+ T cells sorted from blood, obtained in a trial of the OX40 agonist ivuxolimab. This clonotype originated in an adult with an advanced solid tumor such as melanoma, head and neck, liver or kidney cancer. CDR3 sequence reads: CASSLAGRDTEAFF. As DNA, the CDR3 is TGTGCCAGCAGTCTGGCCGGGCGCGACACTGAAGCTTTCTTT. The full variable domain, completed using reference TRBV7-8 and TRBJ1-1, is GAGVSQSPRYKVAKRGQDVALRCDPISGHVSLFWYQQALGQGPEFLTYFQNEAQLDKSGLPSDRFFAERPEGSVSTLKIQRTQQEDSAVYLCASSLAGRDTEAFFGQGTRLTVV.